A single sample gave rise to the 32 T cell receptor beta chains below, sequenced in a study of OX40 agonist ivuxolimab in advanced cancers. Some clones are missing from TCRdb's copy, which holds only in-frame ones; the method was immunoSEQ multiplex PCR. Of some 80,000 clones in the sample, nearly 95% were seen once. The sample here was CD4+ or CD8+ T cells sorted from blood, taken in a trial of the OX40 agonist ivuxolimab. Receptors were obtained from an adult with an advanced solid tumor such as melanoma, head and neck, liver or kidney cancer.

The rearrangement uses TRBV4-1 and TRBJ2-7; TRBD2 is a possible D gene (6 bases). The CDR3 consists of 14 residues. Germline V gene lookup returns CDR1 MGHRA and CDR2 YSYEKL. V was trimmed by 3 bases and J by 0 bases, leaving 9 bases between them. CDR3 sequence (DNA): TGCGCCAGCAGCCATGCGGGACCCTCCTACGAGCAGTACTTC. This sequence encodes CASSHAGPSYEQYF.

The CDR3 reads CASARQTGDYEQYF. The CDR3 nucleotides are TGTGCCAGCGCTCGACAAACAGGGGACTACGAGCAGTACTTC. This chain links TRBV6-5 with TRBJ2-7; TRBD1 matches 7 bases. Germline values: CDR1 MNHEY, CDR2 SVGAGI. The CDR3 sequence is 14 residues long. V shed 8 bases and J 3 bases; nucleotides not matched to a gene: 10.

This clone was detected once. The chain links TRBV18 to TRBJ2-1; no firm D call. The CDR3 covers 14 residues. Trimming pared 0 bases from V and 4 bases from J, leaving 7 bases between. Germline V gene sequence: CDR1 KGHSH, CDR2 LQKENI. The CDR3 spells CASSPPLRYNEQFF. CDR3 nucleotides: TGTGCCAGCTCACCACCCCTTAGGTACAATGAGCAGTTCTTC.

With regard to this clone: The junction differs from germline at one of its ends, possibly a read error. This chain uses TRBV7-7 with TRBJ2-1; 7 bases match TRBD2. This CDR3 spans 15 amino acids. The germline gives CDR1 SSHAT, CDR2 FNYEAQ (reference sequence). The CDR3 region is CASSLDTGGRDEQFF. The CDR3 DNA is TGTGCTAGCAGCTTAGACACGGGGGGTCGGGATGAGCAGTTCTTC.

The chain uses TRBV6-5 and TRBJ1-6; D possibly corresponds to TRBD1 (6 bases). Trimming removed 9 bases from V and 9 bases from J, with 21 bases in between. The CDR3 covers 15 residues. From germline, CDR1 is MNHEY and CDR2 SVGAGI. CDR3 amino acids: CASEVSGMDSSPLHF. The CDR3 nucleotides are TGTGCCAGTGAAGTGAGTGGGATGGACAGTTCACCCCTCCACTTT.

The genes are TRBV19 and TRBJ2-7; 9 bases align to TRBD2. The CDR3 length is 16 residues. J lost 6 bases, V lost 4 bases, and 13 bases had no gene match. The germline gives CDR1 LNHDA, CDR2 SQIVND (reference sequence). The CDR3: CASSTGFSGGLSEQYF. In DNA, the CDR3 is TGTGCCAGTAGTACCGGTTTTAGCGGGGGATTATCCGAGCAGTACTTC.

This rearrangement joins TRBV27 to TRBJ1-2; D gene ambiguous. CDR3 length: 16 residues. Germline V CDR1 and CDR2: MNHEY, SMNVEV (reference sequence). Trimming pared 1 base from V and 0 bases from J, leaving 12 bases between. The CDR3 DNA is TGTGCCAGCAGTTTATTATCCCGCGGCGCTAACTATGGCTACACCTTC. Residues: CASSLLSRGANYGYTF.

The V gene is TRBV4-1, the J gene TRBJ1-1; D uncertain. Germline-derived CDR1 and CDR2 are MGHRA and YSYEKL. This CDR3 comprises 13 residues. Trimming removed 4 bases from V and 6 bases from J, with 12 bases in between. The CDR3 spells CASSPKRVAEAFF. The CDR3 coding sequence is TGCGCCAGCAGCCCAAAGCGTGTGGCTGAAGCTTTCTTT.

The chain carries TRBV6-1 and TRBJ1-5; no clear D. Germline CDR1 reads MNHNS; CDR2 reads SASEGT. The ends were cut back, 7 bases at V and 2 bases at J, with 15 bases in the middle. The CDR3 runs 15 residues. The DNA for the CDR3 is TGTGCCAGCACTAGCGACTTTTGGGGCAATCAGCCCCAGCATTTT. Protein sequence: CASTSDFWGNQPQHF.

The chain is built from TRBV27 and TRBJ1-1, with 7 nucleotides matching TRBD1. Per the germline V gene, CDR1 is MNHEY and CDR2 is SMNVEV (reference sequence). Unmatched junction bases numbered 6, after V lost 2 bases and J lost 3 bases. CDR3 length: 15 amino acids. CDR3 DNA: TGTGCCAGCAGTTTAACAGGGGCGATTTACACTGAAGCTTTCTTT. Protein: CASSLTGAIYTEAFF.

In DNA form, the CDR3 reads TGTGCCAGCAGCTTCGGGACAGGGGGTTATGACGAGCAGTACTTC. Translating gives CASSFGTGGYDEQYF. This sequence joins TRBV9 and TRBJ2-5; 11 positions agree with TRBD1. TRBJ2-7 explains the end of the DNA better; the J call may be wrong. This CDR3 spans 15 amino acids. Per the germline V gene, CDR1 is SGDLS and CDR2 is YYNGEE.

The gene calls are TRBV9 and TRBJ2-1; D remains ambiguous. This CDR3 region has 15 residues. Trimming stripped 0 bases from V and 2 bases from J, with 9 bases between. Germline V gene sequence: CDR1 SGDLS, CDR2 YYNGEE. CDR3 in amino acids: CASSVDSLPYNEQFF. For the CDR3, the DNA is TGTGCCAGCAGCGTAGATAGCCTTCCCTACAATGAGCAGTTCTTC.

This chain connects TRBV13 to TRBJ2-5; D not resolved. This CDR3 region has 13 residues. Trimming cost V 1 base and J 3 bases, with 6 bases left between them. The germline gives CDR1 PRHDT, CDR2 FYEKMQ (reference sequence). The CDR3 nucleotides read TGTGCCAGCAGCTTAGACTCCGAAGAGACCCAGTACTTC. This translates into CASSLDSEETQYF.

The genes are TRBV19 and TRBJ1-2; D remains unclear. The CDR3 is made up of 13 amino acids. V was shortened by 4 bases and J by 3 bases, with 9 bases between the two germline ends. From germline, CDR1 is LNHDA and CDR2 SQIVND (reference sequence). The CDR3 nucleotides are TGTGCCAGTAGTAAAGGGCTCGACTATGGCTACACCTTC. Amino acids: CASSKGLDYGYTF.

DNA for the CDR3: TGTGCCAGCAGCCATCCCGACGGAGCCTACGAGCAGTACTTC. It codes for CASSHPDGAYEQYF. V usage is TRBV4-2 and J usage is TRBJ2-5; the D is unclear. The DNA end lines up better with TRBJ2-7; the J call may be wrong. CDR3 length: 14 amino acids. Looked up from germline, CDR1 is LGHNA and CDR2 is YNFKEQ.

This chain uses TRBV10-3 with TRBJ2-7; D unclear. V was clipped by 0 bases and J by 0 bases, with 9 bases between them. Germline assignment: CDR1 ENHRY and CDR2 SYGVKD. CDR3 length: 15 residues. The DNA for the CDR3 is TGTGCCATCAGTGAGTCAGGTGGCGCCTCCTACGAGCAGTACTTC. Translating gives CAISESGGASYEQYF.

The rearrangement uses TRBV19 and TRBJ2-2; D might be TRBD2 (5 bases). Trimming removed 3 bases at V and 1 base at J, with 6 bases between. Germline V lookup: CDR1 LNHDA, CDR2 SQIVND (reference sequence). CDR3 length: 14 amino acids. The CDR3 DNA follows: TGTGCCAGTAGTATCGGACTGAACACCGGGGAGCTGTTTTTT. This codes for CASSIGLNTGELFF. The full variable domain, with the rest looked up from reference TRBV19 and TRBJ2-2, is DGGITQSPKYLFRKEGQNVTLSCEQNLNHDAMYWYRQDPGQGLRLIYYSQIVNDFQKGDIAEGYSVSREKKESFPLTVTSAQKNPTAFYLCASSIGLNTGELFFGEGSRLTVL.

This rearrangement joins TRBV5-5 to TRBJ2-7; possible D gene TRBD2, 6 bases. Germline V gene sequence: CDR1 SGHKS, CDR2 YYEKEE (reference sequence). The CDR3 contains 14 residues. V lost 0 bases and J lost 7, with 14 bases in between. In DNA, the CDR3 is TGTGCCAGCAGCTTGGAGGAGGGACGCCCGGAGCAGTACTTC. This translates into CASSLEEGRPEQYF.

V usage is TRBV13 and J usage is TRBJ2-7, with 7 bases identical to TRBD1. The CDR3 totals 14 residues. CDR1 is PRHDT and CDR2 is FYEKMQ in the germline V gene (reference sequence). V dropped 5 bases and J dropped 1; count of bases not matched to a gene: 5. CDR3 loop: CASSRDRTSYEQYF. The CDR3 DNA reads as TGTGCCAGCAGCAGGGACAGAACATCCTACGAGCAGTACTTC.

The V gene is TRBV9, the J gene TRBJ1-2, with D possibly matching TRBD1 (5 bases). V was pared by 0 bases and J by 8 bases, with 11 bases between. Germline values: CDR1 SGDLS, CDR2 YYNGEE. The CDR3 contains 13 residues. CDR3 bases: TGTGCCAGCAGCGTAGAAGGGGTTAACGGCTACACCTTC. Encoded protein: CASSVEGVNGYTF.

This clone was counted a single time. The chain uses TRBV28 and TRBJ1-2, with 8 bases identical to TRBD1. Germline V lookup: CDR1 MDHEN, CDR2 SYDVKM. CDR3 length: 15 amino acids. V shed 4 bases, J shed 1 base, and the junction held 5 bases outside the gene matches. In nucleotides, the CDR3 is TGTGCCAGCAGTTGGCGGACAGGGTTTAACTATGGCTACACCTTC. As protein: CASSWRTGFNYGYTF.

In DNA, the CDR3 is TGTGCCAGCAGCTTCGGGACCGCGGGGAAACTGTTTTTT. Translation: CASSFGTAGKLFF. The rearrangement uses TRBV5-6 and TRBJ1-4, with D possibly TRBD1 on 5 matching bases. Trimming removed 2 bases from V and 11 bases from J, with 13 bases in between. The CDR3 sequence is 13 residues long. Germline CDR1 is SGHDT and CDR2 is YYEEEE.

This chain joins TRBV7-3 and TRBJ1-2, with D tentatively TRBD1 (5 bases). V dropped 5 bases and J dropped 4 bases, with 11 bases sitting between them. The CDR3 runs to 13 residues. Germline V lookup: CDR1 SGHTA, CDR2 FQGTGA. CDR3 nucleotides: TGTGCCAGCAGCACACTGACAGTCTATGGCTACACCTTC. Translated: CASSTLTVYGYTF.

CDR3 sequence reads: CASSFRPYRLAGNNEQFF. In DNA, the CDR3 is TGTGCCAGCAGCTTCCGCCCTTATAGACTAGCGGGAAACAATGAGCAGTTCTTC. This sequence joins TRBV5-6 and TRBJ2-1, with 11 bases fitting TRBD2. Germline V gives CDR1 SGHDT, CDR2 YYEEEE. The CDR3 covers 18 residues. V lost 2 bases, J lost 5 bases, and 12 bases stayed unmatched. The whole variable domain, filled in from reference TRBV5-6 and TRBJ2-1, reads DAGVTQSPTHLIKTRGQQVTLRCSPKSGHDTVSWYQQALGQGPQFIFQYYEEEERQRGNFPDRFSGHQFPNYSSELNVNALLLGDSALYLCASSFRPYRLAGNNEQFFGPGTRLTVL.

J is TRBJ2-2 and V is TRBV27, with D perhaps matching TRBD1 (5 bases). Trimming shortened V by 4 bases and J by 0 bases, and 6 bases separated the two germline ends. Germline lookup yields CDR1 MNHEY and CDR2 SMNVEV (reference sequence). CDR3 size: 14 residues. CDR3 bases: TGTGCCAGCAGTTGGGGCGCGAACACCGGGGAGCTGTTTTTT. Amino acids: CASSWGANTGELFF.

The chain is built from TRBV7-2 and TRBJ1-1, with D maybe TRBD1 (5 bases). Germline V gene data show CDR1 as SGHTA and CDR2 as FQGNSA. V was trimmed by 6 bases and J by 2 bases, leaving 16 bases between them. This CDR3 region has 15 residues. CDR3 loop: CASRIRGDPNTEAFF. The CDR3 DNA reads TGTGCCAGCAGGATCCGAGGGGATCCCAACACTGAAGCTTTCTTT.

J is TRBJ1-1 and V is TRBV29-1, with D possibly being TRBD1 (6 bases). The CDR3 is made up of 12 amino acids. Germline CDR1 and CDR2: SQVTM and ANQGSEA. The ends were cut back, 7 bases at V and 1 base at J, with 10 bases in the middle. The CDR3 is CSATGGNTEAFF. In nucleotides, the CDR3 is TGCAGCGCGACAGGAGGGAACACTGAAGCTTTCTTT.

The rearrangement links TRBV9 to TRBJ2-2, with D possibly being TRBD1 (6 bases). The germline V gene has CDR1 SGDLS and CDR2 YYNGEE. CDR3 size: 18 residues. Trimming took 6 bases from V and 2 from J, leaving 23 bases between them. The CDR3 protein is CASNQKATGSLNTGELFF. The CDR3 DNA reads TGTGCCAGCAACCAAAAAGCGACAGGCTCCCTCAACACCGGGGAGCTGTTTTTT. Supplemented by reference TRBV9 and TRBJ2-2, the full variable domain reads DSGVTQTPKHLITATGQRVTLRCSPRSGDLSVYWYQQSLDQGLQFLIQYYNGEERAKGNILERFSAQQFPDLHSELNLSSLELGDSALYFCASNQKATGSLNTGELFFGEGSRLTVL.

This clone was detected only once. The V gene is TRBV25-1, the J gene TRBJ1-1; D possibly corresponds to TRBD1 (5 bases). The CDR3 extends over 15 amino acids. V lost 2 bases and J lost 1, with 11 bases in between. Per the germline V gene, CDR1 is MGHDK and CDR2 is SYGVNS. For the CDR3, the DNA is TGTGCCAGCAGTGAAAGGGGATGGGGGAACACTGAAGCTTTCTTT. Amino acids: CASSERGWGNTEAFF.

DNA of the CDR3: TGTGCCAGCAGCCATCAGGACAGGGGGTACACCGGGGAGCTGTTTTTT. Its protein product is CASSHQDRGYTGELFF. The chain links TRBV4-2 to TRBJ2-2, with TRBD1 identical over 10 bases. The CDR3 is made up of 16 amino acids. Germline V gene lookup returns CDR1 LGHNA and CDR2 YNFKEQ. V lost 3 bases to trimming and J lost 3 bases; unmatched junction nucleotides: 4.

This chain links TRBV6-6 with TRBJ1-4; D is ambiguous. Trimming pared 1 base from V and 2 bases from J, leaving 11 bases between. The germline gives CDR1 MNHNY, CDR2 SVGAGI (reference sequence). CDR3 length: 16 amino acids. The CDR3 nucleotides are TGTGCCAGCAGTTACTTGGGATTTGGGACTAATGAAAAACTGTTTTTT. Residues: CASSYLGFGTNEKLFF.

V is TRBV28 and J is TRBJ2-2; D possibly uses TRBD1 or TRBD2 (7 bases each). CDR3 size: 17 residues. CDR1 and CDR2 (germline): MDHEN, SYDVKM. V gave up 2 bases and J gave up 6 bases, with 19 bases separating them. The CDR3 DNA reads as TGTGCCAGCAGTTTACCCTTACTGACAGGGAGGGCCGGGGAGCTGTTTTTT. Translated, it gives CASSLPLLTGRAGELFF.